This T cell receptor (beta chain) was sequenced during a study of cytomegalovirus exposure and HLA in healthy donors. The study ran its PCR with 60 Vbeta and 13 Jbeta primers. Here immunoSEQ multiplex PCR was the method, and the copy in TCRdb shows in-frame clones only, minus some. The repertoire holds roughly 160,000 clones, with approximately 80% as singletons. This clonotype originated in a man aged 18 to 30 in good health and CMV-seropositive. The sample taken for sequencing was PBMCs.

The CDR3 here is CASTRGAGANVLTF. CDR3 DNA sequence: TGTGCCAGCACCCGGGGTGCTGGGGCCAACGTCCTGACTTTC. The rearrangement links TRBV2 to TRBJ2-6; tentatively, D is TRBD2 (5 bases). This CDR3 region has 14 residues. Trimming removed 7 bases at V and 2 bases at J, with 9 bases between. Germline CDR1 and CDR2: SNHLY and FYNNEI.